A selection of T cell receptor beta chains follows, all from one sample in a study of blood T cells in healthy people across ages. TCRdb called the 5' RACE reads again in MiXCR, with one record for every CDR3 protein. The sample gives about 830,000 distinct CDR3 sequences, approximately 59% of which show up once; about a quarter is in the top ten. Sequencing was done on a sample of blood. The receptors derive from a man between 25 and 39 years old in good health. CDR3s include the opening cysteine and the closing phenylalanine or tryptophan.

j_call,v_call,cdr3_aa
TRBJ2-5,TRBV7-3,CASSPRRTSAETQYF
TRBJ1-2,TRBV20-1,CSASQYRSYGYTF
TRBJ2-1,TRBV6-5,CASSYSGTLNEQFF
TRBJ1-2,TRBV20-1,CSATGTGYGYTF
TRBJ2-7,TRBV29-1,CSVGASYEQYF
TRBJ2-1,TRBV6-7,CASSNTGQVGRKQFF
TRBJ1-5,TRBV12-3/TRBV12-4,CASRPQAGNQPQHF
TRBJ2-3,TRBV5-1,CASSGKGQPRTDTQYF
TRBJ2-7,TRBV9,CASSAEGTRGQYF
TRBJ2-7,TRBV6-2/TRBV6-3,CASVWEAGASYEQYF
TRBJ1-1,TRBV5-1,CASSRGTRTEAFF
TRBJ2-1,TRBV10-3,CAISEGRVSEQFF
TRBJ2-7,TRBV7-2,CASSKEGTSGTYEQYF
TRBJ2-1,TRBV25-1,CASGVGAYKFF
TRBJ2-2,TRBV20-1,CSARDIGNTGELFF
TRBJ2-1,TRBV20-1,CSATAGGAGEGNEQFF
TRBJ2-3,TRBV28,CASSISGTGGIDTQYF
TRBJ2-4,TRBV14,CASSATGSLAKNIQYF
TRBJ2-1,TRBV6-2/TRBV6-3,CASSSPSGPSYNEQFF
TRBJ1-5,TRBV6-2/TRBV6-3,CASSGRTQPQHF
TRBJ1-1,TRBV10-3,CAISRTGVNTEAFF
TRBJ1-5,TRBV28,CASSFPDSRPQPQHF
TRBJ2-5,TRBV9,CASSVVGGPRQETQYF
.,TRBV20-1,CSARTDPPDEQYF
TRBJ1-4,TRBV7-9,CASSLEVATNEKLFF
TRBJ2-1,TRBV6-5,CASSYSNVNEQFF
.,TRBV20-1,CSATGELVAGGYEQYF
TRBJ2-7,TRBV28,CASSWGPTGAYEQYF
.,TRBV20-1,CSARDHRGLHEQYF
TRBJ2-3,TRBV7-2,CASSLLRGGGAPDTQYF
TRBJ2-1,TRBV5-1,CASSPGTGNGNEQFF
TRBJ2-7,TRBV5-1,CASSPRGDEYEQYF
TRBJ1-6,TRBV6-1,CASQDLTPLHF
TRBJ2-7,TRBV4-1,CASSQGQTRWARNEQYF
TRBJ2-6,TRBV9,CASTNGVGDSGANVLTF
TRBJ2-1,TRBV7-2,CASSLDQVDNEQFF
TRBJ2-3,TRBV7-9,CASSEPLPGLPSDTQYF
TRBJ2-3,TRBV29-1,CSAPWWGTDTQYF
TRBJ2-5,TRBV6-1,CASRGADLGAQYF
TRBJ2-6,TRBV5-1,CASSLYGTSGANVLTF
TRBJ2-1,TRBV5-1,CASSLWRGASSYNEQFF
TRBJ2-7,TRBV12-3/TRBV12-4,CATSGGGYSYEQYF
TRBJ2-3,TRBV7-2,CTSSRMGATTDTQYF
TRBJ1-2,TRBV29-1,CSVELRYGYTF
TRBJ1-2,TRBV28,CASRTGHYYGYTF
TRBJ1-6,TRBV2,CASSEVGIFNSPLHF
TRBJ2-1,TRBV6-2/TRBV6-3,CAIYEPGGLYNEQFF
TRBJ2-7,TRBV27,CASALEGGRSYEQYF
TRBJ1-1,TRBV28,CASRIGQGNTEAFF
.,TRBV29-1,CSVMAYEQYF
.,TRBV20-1,CSAREAGLEYEQYF
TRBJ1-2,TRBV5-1,CASSETPQGSYGYTF
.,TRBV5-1,CASSWVTGSETQYF
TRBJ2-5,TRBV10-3,CAISEDRMGTQYF
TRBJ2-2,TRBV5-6,CASSYRNTGELFF
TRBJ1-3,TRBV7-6,CASSSGQGSGNTIYF
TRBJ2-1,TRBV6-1,CASRRDWPYNEQFF
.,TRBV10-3,CAIRLDREGENEQYF